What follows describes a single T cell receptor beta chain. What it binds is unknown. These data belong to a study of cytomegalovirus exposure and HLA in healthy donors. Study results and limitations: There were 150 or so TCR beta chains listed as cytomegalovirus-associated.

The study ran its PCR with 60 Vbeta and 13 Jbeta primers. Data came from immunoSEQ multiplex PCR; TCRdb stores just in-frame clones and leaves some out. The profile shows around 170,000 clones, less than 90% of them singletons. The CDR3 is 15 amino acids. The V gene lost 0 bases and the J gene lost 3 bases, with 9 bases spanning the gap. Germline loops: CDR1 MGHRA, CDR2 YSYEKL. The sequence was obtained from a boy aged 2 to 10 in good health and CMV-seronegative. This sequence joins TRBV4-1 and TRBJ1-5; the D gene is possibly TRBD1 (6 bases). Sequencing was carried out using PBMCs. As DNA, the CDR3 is TGCGCCAGCAGCCAAGATGACAGGAACAATCAGCCCCAGCATTTT. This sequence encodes CASSQDDRNNQPQHF.